The 31 T cell receptor beta chains in this list originate from one sample, sequenced in a study of shared clonotypes between healthy human individuals (TCRdb year 2020). The library was generated by the immunoSEQ multiplex PCR assay. Entries here come from immuneACCESS through TCRdb and include only in-frame sequences with V and J called. Some clones fail to appear in such tables; in the studies checked, an unresolved V gene covers under half of the shortfall, and the cause of the remainder is unknown. The table for this sample lists around 550,000 clones; around 95% of them were counted only once. 0.11% of the sample rests with the top ten. For the CD8 naive samples, CD45RO-negative cells were positively selected for CCR7, yielding a CD45RA+CCR7+ population from which TemRA cells were excluded. Sequenced material: naive CD8+ T cells sorted from blood. The cell subset or site label corresponds to: CD45RA+CCR7+. These receptors were collected from a woman under 40 in good health.

The rearrangement uses TRBV27 and TRBJ2-7; weak D call: TRBD2 (6 bases). V lost 2 bases and J lost 6, with 17 bases in between. Germline-derived CDR1 and CDR2 are MNHEY and SMNVEV (reference sequence). This CDR3 comprises 15 residues. CDR3 protein: CASSLITSPSGEQYF. The CDR3 coding sequence is TGTGCCAGCAGTTTAATTACTAGCCCCAGCGGCGAGCAGTACTTC.

The gene calls are TRBV25-1 and TRBJ1-2; D is uncertain. The CDR3 is made up of 11 amino acids. Germline V gene lookup returns CDR1 MGHDK and CDR2 SYGVNS. Trimming removed 3 bases from V and 1 base from J, with 0 bases in between. The CDR3 DNA reads TGTGCCAGCAGTGATAACTATGGCTACACCTTC. The encoded protein is CASSDNYGYTF.

The chain has TRBV7-8 and TRBJ2-4, with D perhaps matching TRBD1 (6 bases). The CDR3 has 14 amino acids. Deletions cut 4 bases from V and 5 bases from J, with 12 bases between. The germline V gene encodes CDR1 SGHVS and CDR2 FQNEAQ. CDR3 in amino acids: CASSSNRVENIQYF. CDR3 DNA sequence: TGTGCCAGCAGCTCAAACAGGGTTGAAAACATTCAGTACTTC.

The V call is TRBV11-2, the J call TRBJ2-3, with D perhaps matching TRBD2 (5 bases). Germline V gives CDR1 SGHAT, CDR2 FQNNGV. V lost 5 bases, J lost 6 bases, and 18 bases lay in between. This CDR3 region has 15 residues. CDR3 DNA: TGTGCCAGCAGCCTCCGGAGCGGAGAGGCGGATACGCAGTATTTT. This sequence encodes CASSLRSGEADTQYF.

This clone came up once. The V gene is TRBV28, the J gene TRBJ2-3; 9 bases map to TRBD2. The V gene end was trimmed by 4 bases and the J gene end by 3 bases; junction bases not matched to a gene: 5. This CDR3 comprises 15 residues. The V gene's germline CDR1 is MDHEN and CDR2 SYDVKM. The CDR3 reads CASSSLAGVTDTQYF. CDR3 bases: TGTGCCAGCAGTTCTTTAGCGGGAGTAACAGATACGCAGTATTTT.

This rearrangement joins TRBV27 to TRBJ2-2; D not certain. Per the germline V gene, CDR1 is MNHEY and CDR2 is SMNVEV (reference sequence). CDR3 length equals 14 residues. Between the trimmed V and J ends, which lost 6 bases and 3 bases, there was a span of 11 bases. The CDR3 region has the DNA TGTGCCAGCAGGGAGTTCGAAGACACCGGGGAGCTGTTTTTT. Translating it yields CASREFEDTGELFF.

The table lists this clone with a few counts. The chain joins TRBV28 to TRBJ2-1; D gene uncertain. V was trimmed by 6 bases and J by 3 bases, leaving 12 bases between them. This CDR3 region has 14 residues. Germline V gene sequence: CDR1 MDHEN, CDR2 SYDVKM. This CDR3 is CASSPAANYNEQFF. The CDR3 bases are TGTGCCAGCAGCCCAGCTGCTAACTACAATGAGCAGTTCTTC.

With respect to this clone: The identical CDR3 is also encoded by other nucleotide sequences in the sample. CDR3: CASSPTGYEQYF. CDR3 in DNA: TGTGCCAGCAGTCCTACAGGGTACGAGCAGTACTTC. This chain uses TRBV27 with TRBJ2-7; a weak D match, TRBD1 (6 bases). This CDR3 has 12 residues. The germline V gene encodes CDR1 MNHEY and CDR2 SMNVEV (reference sequence). Trimming pared 5 bases from V and 4 bases from J, leaving 9 bases between.

This chain links TRBV2 with TRBJ2-1; D uncertain. Germline lookup yields CDR1 SNHLY and CDR2 FYNNEI. CDR3 length: 10 amino acids. Trimming left V 6 bases short and J 5 bases short, with 2 bases between. The CDR3 DNA is TGTGCCAGCAGGCACAATGAGCAGTTCTTC. Amino acid sequence: CASRHNEQFF.

The rearrangement joins TRBV6-1 to TRBJ2-3, with a weak D call TRBD1 (5 bases). Germline values: CDR1 MNHNS, CDR2 SASEGT. V gave up 6 bases and J gave up 6 bases, with 19 bases separating them. CDR3 length: 15 residues. This CDR3 reads CASRFQGGPLDTQYF. The CDR3 DNA reads TGTGCCAGCAGATTTCAGGGTGGTCCGTTGGATACGCAGTATTTT.

V is TRBV7-8 and J is TRBJ2-7, with D possibly matching TRBD2 (6 bases). Trimming removed 4 bases from V and 3 bases from J, with 19 bases in between. This CDR3 region has 16 residues. The germline V gene encodes CDR1 SGHVS and CDR2 FQNEAQ. CDR3 in DNA: TGTGCCAGCAGCTCTCGTATGGCGGGAAACGTCTACGAGCAGTACTTC. This encodes CASSSRMAGNVYEQYF.

The chain couples TRBV23-1 to TRBJ2-5, with 7 positions matching TRBD1. TRBV23-1 is an open reading frame, and its role is uncertain. V shed 5 bases and J 0 bases; nucleotides not matched to a gene: 6. The CDR3 is made up of 15 amino acids. As DNA, the CDR3 is TGCGCCAGCAGTAAGGACAGGAGGTACCAAGAGACCCAGTACTTC. Protein: CASSKDRRYQETQYF.

The V call is TRBV27, the J call TRBJ2-1, with D hard to call. From germline, CDR1 is MNHEY and CDR2 SMNVEV (reference sequence). V lost 6 bases to trimming and J lost 5 bases, with 11 bases between them. CDR3 length: 13 amino acids. Here the CDR3 DNA reads TGTGCCAGCAGATCAGGCGGAAACAATGAGCAGTTCTTC. It is translated as CASRSGGNNEQFF.

The rearrangement joins TRBV6-6 to TRBJ1-2, with 8 bases that match TRBD1. Germline assignment: CDR1 MNHNY and CDR2 SVGAGI (reference sequence). Trimming removed 7 bases from V and 5 bases from J; junction bases left unmatched: 6. This CDR3 region has 13 residues. CDR3 sequence reads: CASTQGAWYGYTF. The CDR3 DNA follows: TGTGCCAGCACCCAGGGGGCTTGGTATGGCTACACCTTC.

The count of this clone is one. Other DNA variants within this sample encode the same CDR3. The chain recombines TRBV28 with TRBJ2-2, with D perhaps matching TRBD1 or TRBD2 (5 bases each). Germline loops: CDR1 MDHEN, CDR2 SYDVKM. Trimming stripped 2 bases from V and 4 bases from J, with 8 bases between. The CDR3 is 14 amino acids. The chain's CDR3 is CASSLIGGTGELFF. CDR3 bases: TGTGCCAGCAGTTTAATTGGGGGCACCGGGGAGCTGTTTTTT.

The chain is built from TRBV4-2 and TRBJ1-2, with 8 bases matching TRBD1. The CDR3 is 16 residues long. Germline V gives CDR1 LGHNA, CDR2 YNFKEQ. Unmatched junction bases numbered 8, after V lost 0 bases and J lost 5 bases. Here the CDR3 DNA reads TGTGCCAGCAGCCAAGAAGGACGGGACAGGAAGTATGGCTACACCTTC. Amino acids: CASSQEGRDRKYGYTF.

A note on this clone: The sample has other DNA sequences that encode this CDR3 too. V and J are TRBV4-1 and TRBJ2-7; no firm D call. Germline CDR1 MGHRA, CDR2 YSYEKL. The CDR3 totals 15 residues. Between the trimmed V and J ends, which lost 0 bases and 1 base, there was a span of 10 bases. CDR3 in DNA: TGCGCCAGCAGCCAAGATCCTGGGGTGTCCTACGAGCAGTACTTC. This encodes CASSQDPGVSYEQYF.

The CDR3 is CASSLHMGDAAKNIQYF. The CDR3 DNA sequence: TGTGCCAGCAGCCTTCATATGGGGGATGCGGCCAAAAACATTCAGTACTTC. The chain uses TRBV7-8 and TRBJ2-4; D is possibly TRBD1 or TRBD2 (5 bases each). This CDR3 has 17 residues. The germline V gene has CDR1 SGHVS and CDR2 FQNEAQ. Deletions cut 5 bases from V and 1 base from J, with 18 bases between.

The chain joins TRBV10-1 to TRBJ2-1; the D call may be TRBD1 or TRBD2 (5 bases each). Per germline, CDR1 WNHNN and CDR2 SYGVQD (reference sequence). This CDR3 has 15 residues. The ends were cut back, 2 bases at V and 7 bases at J, with 15 bases in the middle. In DNA form, the CDR3 reads TGCGCCAGCAGTGAGGGCAGTTGGGGGTTAAATGAGCAGTTCTTC. It specifies CASSEGSWGLNEQFF.

CDR3: CASISTRDRPDDTQYF. The CDR3 coding sequence is TGTGCCAGCATCTCTACCCGGGACCGACCCGACGATACGCAGTATTTT. The V call is TRBV7-8, the J call TRBJ2-3; D tentatively reads TRBD1 or TRBD2 (5 bases each). The CDR3 length is 16 residues. V was pared by 7 bases and J by 6 bases, with 23 bases between. Germline V gene lookup returns CDR1 SGHVS and CDR2 FQNEAQ.

The chain is built from TRBV28 and TRBJ2-5; possibly TRBD2 for D (5 bases). The CDR3 is 14 amino acids. V shed 1 base and J shed 7 bases, with 13 bases lying between them. CDR1 MDHEN and CDR2 SYDVKM come from the germline V gene. CDR3 loop: CASSLYTSVVTQYF. DNA of the CDR3: TGTGCCAGCAGTTTATATACTAGTGTGGTGACCCAGTACTTC.

This chain joins TRBV29-1 and TRBJ2-7; D call uncertain. Trimming left V 7 bases short and J 4 bases short, with 11 bases between. The CDR3 consists of 11 residues. The germline V gene encodes CDR1 SQVTM and CDR2 ANQGSEA. This CDR3 reads CSALDGYEQYF. CDR3 DNA: TGCAGCGCCCTAGATGGGTACGAGCAGTACTTC.

This clone appeared a single time. The chain recombines TRBV6-5 with TRBJ1-4; D gene uncertain. The germline V gene encodes CDR1 MNHEY and CDR2 SVGAGI. V lost 2 bases, J lost 8 bases, and 15 bases lay in between. The CDR3 covers 15 residues. The CDR3 loop is CASSYETQLIEKLFF. The CDR3 DNA is TGTGCCAGCAGTTACGAAACTCAACTGATAGAAAAACTGTTTTTT.

The V gene is TRBV27, the J gene TRBJ1-4; the D is unclear. This CDR3 has 16 amino acids. V was cut by 5 bases and J by 0 bases, with 13 bases left in between. Germline-derived CDR1 and CDR2 are MNHEY and SMNVEV (reference sequence). CDR3 DNA: TGTGCCAGCAGTCCAACCGACGGGACAACTAATGAAAAACTGTTTTTT. Protein sequence: CASSPTDGTTNEKLFF.

The V call is TRBV7-9, the J call TRBJ2-7; no reliable D call. Per germline, CDR1 SEHNR and CDR2 FQNEAQ (reference sequence). The ends were cut back, 1 base at V and 3 bases at J, with 4 bases in the middle. This CDR3 region has 12 residues. This CDR3 reads CASSLVRYEQYF. In DNA, the CDR3 is TGTGCCAGCAGCTTAGTTCGCTACGAGCAGTACTTC.

The chain links TRBV7-8 to TRBJ2-7; 7 bases agree with TRBD2. CDR1 and CDR2 (germline): SGHVS, FQNEAQ. V shed 5 bases, J shed 2 bases, and the junction held 6 bases outside the gene matches. The CDR3 is 14 residues long. The CDR3 here is CASSQAGLTYEQYF. The CDR3 DNA follows: TGTGCCAGCAGCCAAGCGGGGCTCACCTACGAGCAGTACTTC.

In DNA, the CDR3 is TGCGCCAGCAGCCACGGACTAGCGGGAGCTCTTGAGCAGTTCTTC. Translation gives CASSHGLAGALEQFF. The J gene is TRBJ2-1, the V gene TRBV4-1; 13 nucleotides agree with TRBD2. The J segment lost 9 bases and the V segment lost 3 bases, leaving 5 bases of the junction unmatched. CDR1 MGHRA and CDR2 YSYEKL come from the germline V gene. This CDR3 is built from 15 residues.

This CDR3 reads CASISTSGSPNEQFF. The CDR3 DNA follows: TGTGCCAGCATCTCGACTAGCGGGAGCCCCAATGAGCAGTTCTTC. The chain recombines TRBV7-9 with TRBJ2-1, with TRBD2 identical over 12 bases. Looked up from germline, CDR1 is SEHNR and CDR2 is FQNEAQ (reference sequence). CDR3 length: 15 residues. The trim removed 7 bases at V and 6 bases at J, leaving 7 bases unmatched.

This clone was seen once. The CDR3 bases are TGTGCCAGCAGTTTAAGGCAGGGGCCCGACGAGCAGTACTTC. Translation gives CASSLRQGPDEQYF. V and J are TRBV28 and TRBJ2-7, with D possibly being TRBD1 (6 bases). Trimming took off 2 bases at V and 5 bases at J, with 13 bases between the two ends. The CDR3 extends over 14 amino acids. The germline V gene has CDR1 MDHEN and CDR2 SYDVKM.

V and J are TRBV5-1 and TRBJ2-5, with a weak D call TRBD2 (6 bases). The CDR3 loop spans 15 amino acids. The germline V gene has CDR1 SGHRS and CDR2 YFSETQ. Trimming shortened V by 3 bases and J by 4 bases, and 16 bases separated the two germline ends. The CDR3 DNA follows: TGCGCCAGCAGCTGGGACTCCAGAGTCGGAGAGACCCAGTACTTC. Amino acids: CASSWDSRVGETQYF.

The genes are TRBV7-9 and TRBJ2-3; 8 bases fit TRBD1. The J segment lost 4 bases and the V segment lost 2 bases, leaving 8 bases of the junction unmatched. Germline CDR1 reads SEHNR; CDR2 reads FQNEAQ (reference sequence). The CDR3 extends over 16 amino acids. CDR3 amino acids: CASSLRGQDSSDTQYF. The CDR3 DNA is TGTGCCAGCAGCTTACGGGGACAGGATTCTTCAGATACGCAGTATTTT.